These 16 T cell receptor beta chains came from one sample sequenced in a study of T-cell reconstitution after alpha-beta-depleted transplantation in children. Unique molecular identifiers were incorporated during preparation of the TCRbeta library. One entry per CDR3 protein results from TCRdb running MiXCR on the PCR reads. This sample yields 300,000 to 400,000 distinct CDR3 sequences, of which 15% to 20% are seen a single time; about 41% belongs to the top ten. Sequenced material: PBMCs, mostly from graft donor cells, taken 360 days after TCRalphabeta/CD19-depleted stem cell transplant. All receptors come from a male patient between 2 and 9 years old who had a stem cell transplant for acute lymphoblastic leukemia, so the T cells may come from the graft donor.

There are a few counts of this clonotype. This CDR3 reads CASSQDHPTMAGPLAKNIQYF. In DNA, the CDR3 is TGCGCCAGCAGCCAAGATCACCCGACAATGGCGGGGCCGCTAGCCAAAAACATTCAGTACTTC. The chain has TRBV4-1 and TRBJ2-4; D is possibly TRBD2 (6 bases). Germline V gene data show CDR1 as MGHRA and CDR2 as YSYEKL. The CDR3 length is 21 residues. Trimming took 0 bases from V and 0 from J, leaving 24 bases between them.

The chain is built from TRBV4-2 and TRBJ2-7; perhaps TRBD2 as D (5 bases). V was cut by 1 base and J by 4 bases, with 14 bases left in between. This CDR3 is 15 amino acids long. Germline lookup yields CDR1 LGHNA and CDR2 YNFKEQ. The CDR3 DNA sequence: TGTGCCAGCAGCCAAGGAGGCGGGTGGGTATACGAGCAGTACTTC. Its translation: CASSQGGGWVYEQYF.

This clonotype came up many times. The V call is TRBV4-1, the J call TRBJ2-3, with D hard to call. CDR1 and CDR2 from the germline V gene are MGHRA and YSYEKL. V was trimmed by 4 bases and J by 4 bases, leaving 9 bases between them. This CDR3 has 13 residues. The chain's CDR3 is CASSPRGPDTQYF. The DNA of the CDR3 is TGCGCCAGCAGCCCCCGCGGACCAGATACGCAGTATTTT.

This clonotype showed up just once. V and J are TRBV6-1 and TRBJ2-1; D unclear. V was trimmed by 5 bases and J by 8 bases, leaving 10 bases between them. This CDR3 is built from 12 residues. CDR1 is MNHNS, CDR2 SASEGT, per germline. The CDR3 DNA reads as TGTGCCAGCAGTCCCCCGTGGGATGAGCAGTTCTTC. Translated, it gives CASSPPWDEQFF.

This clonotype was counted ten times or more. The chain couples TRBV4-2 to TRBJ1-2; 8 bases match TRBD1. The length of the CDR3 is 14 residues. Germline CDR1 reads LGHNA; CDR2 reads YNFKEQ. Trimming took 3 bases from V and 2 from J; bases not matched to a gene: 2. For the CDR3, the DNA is TGTGCCAGCAGCCAGGACAGGGAAAACTATGGCTACACCTTC. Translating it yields CASSQDRENYGYTF.

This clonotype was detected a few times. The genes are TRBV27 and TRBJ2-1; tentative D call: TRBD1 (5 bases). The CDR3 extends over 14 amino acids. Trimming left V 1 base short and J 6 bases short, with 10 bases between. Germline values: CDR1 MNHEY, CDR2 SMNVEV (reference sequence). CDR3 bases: TGTGCCAGCAGTTTATACCAGGGATCCAATGAGCAGTTCTTC. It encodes CASSLYQGSNEQFF.

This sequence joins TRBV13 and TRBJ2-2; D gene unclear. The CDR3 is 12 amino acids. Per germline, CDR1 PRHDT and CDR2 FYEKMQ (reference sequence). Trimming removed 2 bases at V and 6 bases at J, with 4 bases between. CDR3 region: CASSLPAGELFF. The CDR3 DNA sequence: TGTGCCAGCAGCTTACCAGCCGGGGAGCTGTTTTTT.

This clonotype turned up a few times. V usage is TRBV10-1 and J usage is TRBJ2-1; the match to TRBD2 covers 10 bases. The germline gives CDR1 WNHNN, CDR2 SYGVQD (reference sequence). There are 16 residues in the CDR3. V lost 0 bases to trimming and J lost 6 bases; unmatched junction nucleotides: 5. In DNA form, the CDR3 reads TGCGCCAGCAGTGAGTCTGCTAGCGGGAGCGGCAATGAGCAGTTCTTC. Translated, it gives CASSESASGSGNEQFF.

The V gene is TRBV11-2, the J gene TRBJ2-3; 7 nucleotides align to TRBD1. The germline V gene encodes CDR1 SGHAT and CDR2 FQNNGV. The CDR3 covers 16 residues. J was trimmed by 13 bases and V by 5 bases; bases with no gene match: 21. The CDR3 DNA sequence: TGTGCCAGCAGCCCACCCTCAGGGGGATGGCTTGCGGTCGAGTATTTT. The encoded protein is CASSPPSGGWLAVEYF.

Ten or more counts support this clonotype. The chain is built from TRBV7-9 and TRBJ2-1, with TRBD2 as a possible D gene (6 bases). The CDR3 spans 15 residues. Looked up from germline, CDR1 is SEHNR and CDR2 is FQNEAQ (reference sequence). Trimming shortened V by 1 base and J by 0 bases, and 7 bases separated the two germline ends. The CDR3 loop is CASSLEGLSYNEQFF. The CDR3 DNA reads TGTGCCAGCAGCTTAGAGGGACTCTCCTACAATGAGCAGTTCTTC.

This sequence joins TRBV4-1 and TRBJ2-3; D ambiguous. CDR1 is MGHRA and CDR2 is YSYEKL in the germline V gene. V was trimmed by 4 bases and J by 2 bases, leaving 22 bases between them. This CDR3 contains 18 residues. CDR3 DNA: TGCGCCAGCAGCCTCTCGAGGCTGGAGAAGAGGCACACAGATACGCAGTATTTT. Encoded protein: CASSLSRLEKRHTDTQYF.

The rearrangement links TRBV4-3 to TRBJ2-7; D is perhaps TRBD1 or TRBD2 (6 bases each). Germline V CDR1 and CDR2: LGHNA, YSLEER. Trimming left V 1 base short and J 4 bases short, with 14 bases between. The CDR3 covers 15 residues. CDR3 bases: TGCGCCAGCAGCCAAGGGCGGGACAAGCGGTACGAGCAGTACTTC. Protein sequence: CASSQGRDKRYEQYF.

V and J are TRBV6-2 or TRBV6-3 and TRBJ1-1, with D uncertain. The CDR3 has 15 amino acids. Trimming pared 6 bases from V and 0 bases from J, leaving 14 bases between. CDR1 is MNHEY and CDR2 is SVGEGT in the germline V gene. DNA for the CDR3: TGTGCCAGCAGCCCTGGTGGGAGCGTGAACACTGAAGCTTTCTTT. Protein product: CASSPGGSVNTEAFF.

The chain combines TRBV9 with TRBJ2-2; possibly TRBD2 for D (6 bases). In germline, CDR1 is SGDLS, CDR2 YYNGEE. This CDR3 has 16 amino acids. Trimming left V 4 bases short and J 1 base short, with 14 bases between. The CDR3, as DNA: TGTGCCAGCAGCCCGAGGACTACCCGGAACACCGGGGAGCTGTTTTTT. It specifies CASSPRTTRNTGELFF.

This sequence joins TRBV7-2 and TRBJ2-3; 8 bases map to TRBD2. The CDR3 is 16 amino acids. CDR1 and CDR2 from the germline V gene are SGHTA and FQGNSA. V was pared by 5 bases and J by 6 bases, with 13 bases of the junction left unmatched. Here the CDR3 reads CASSLSSGSGGDTQYF. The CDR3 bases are TGTGCCAGCAGCCTATCGAGCGGGAGTGGGGGGGATACGCAGTATTTT.

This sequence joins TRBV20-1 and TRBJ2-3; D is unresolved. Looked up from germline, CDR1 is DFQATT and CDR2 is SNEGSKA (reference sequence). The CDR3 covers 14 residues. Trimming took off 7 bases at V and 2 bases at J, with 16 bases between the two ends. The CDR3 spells CSVFPRLVTDTQYF. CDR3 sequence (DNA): TGCAGTGTTTTTCCGAGACTTGTCACAGATACGCAGTATTTT.